The 30 T cell receptor beta chains below all came from one sample that was sequenced in a study of control samples from healthy donors and cancer patients. Clones were sequenced by immunoSEQ multiplex PCR, and TCRdb holds only the in-frame ones, with some missing. The data show 50,000 to 70,000 clones, approximately 95% seen once. Sample: blood. Receptor source: a woman aged 18-29 years in good health.

The chain carries TRBV5-1 and TRBJ1-2; a weak D match, TRBD1 (5 bases). Germline V CDR1 and CDR2: SGHRS, YFSETQ. Trimming removed 5 bases at V and 0 bases at J, with 14 bases between. The CDR3 spans 15 residues. In nucleotides, the CDR3 is TGCGCCAGCAGTCACGACAGACTTACTAACTATGGCTACACCTTC. Residues: CASSHDRLTNYGYTF. The variable domain in full, with the rest retrieved from reference TRBV5-1 and TRBJ1-2, is KAGVTQTPRYLIKTRGQQVTLSCSPISGHRSVSWYQQTPGQGLQFLFEYFSETQRNKGNFPGRFSGRQFSNSRSEMNVSTLELGDSALYLCASSHDRLTNYGYTFGSGTRLTVV.

V and J are TRBV7-2 and TRBJ2-7; the D gene is possibly TRBD2 (6 bases). Looked up from germline, CDR1 is SGHTA and CDR2 is FQGNSA. CDR3 length equals 15 residues. The V gene lost 6 bases and the J gene lost 2 bases, with 17 bases spanning the gap. CDR3 in DNA: TGTGCCAGCAGATTAAAAACCCCGGGAGCCTACGAGCAGTACTTC. It translates to CASRLKTPGAYEQYF.

Here the CDR3 reads CASSLRWRGGRGDTQYF. The CDR3 region has the DNA TGTGCCAGCAGCTTACGCTGGCGGGGGGGCCGGGGAGATACGCAGTATTTT. The V gene is TRBV7-9, the J gene TRBJ2-3; 9 bases align to TRBD2. The V gene end was trimmed by 2 bases and the J gene end by 5 bases; junction bases not matched to a gene: 11. CDR1 SEHNR and CDR2 FQNEAQ come from the germline V gene (reference sequence). The CDR3 totals 17 residues.

The chain joins TRBV24-1 to TRBJ1-5, with D possibly matching TRBD1 (5 bases). The CDR3 loop spans 17 amino acids. In germline, CDR1 is KGHDR, CDR2 SFDVKD. V gave up 3 bases and J gave up 4 bases, with 18 bases separating them. The CDR3 reads CATSDQTGPGNNQPQHF. In nucleotides, the CDR3 is TGTGCCACCAGTGATCAAACGGGACCTGGGAATAATCAGCCCCAGCATTTT.

The chain employs TRBV6-2 or TRBV6-3 and TRBJ1-2; D may be TRBD1 (6 bases). The CDR3 has 16 amino acids. Germline lookup yields CDR1 MNHEY and CDR2 SVGEGT. Trimming left V 2 bases short and J 8 bases short, with 21 bases between. CDR3 in DNA: TGTGCCAGCAGTTACCCCGACGCCCACAGGGAACGGGGCTACACCTTC. Amino acid sequence: CASSYPDAHRERGYTF.

This rearrangement joins TRBV7-2 to TRBJ2-7; D is uncertain. Germline lookup yields CDR1 SGHTA and CDR2 FQGNSA. The CDR3 sequence is 12 residues long. The ends were cut back, 5 bases at V and 3 bases at J, with 8 bases in the middle. This CDR3 is CASSAGVYEQYF. The CDR3 nucleotides are TGTGCCAGCAGCGCAGGAGTCTACGAGCAGTACTTC. Using reference TRBV7-2 and TRBJ2-7 for the parts outside the CDR3, the full variable domain is GAGVSQSPSNKVTEKGKDVELRCDPISGHTALYWYRQSLGQGLEFLIYFQGNSAPDKSGLPSDRFSAERTGGSVSTLTIQRTQQEDSAVYLCASSAGVYEQYFGPGTRLTVT.

The chain carries TRBV10-1 and TRBJ2-2, with 11 bases identical to TRBD1. The V gene end was trimmed by 3 bases and the J gene end by 3 bases; junction bases not matched to a gene: 3. The germline gives CDR1 WNHNN, CDR2 SYGVQD (reference sequence). This CDR3 spans 16 amino acids. This CDR3 is CASSDPGQGDTGELFF. CDR3 DNA: TGCGCCAGCAGTGACCCGGGACAGGGGGACACCGGGGAGCTGTTTTTT.

This clone was counted once. The chain combines TRBV28 with TRBJ2-5; no clear D. CDR3 length: 13 amino acids. Germline CDR1 MDHEN, CDR2 SYDVKM. V was pared by 4 bases and J by 5 bases, with 11 bases between. CDR3 DNA: TGTGCCAGCAGTTACTCCTTCGATGAGACCCAGTACTTC. This gives the protein CASSYSFDETQYF.

V and J are TRBV5-4 and TRBJ1-5; tentatively, D is TRBD1 (6 bases). The CDR3 totals 15 residues. Germline assignment: CDR1 SGHNT and CDR2 YYREEE (reference sequence). Trimming stripped 0 bases from V and 4 bases from J, with 11 bases between. CDR3 residues: CASSLGPGTNQPQHF. CDR3 nucleotide sequence: TGTGCCAGCAGCTTGGGACCAGGGACAAATCAGCCCCAGCATTTT.

The chain carries TRBV20-1 and TRBJ2-3; tentative D call: TRBD2 (7 bases). CDR3 size: 14 residues. Germline assignment: CDR1 DFQATT and CDR2 SNEGSKA (reference sequence). V was trimmed by 6 bases and J by 5 bases, leaving 18 bases between them. The CDR3 DNA reads as TGCAGTGCGAGTGGGGGGGCAGGGAAAGATACGCAGTATTTT. This gives the protein CSASGGAGKDTQYF.

The chain links TRBV5-1 to TRBJ2-7; 10 bases are a match to TRBD1. Looked up from germline, CDR1 is SGHRS and CDR2 is YFSETQ. The trim removed 5 bases at V and 4 bases at J, leaving 12 bases unmatched. This CDR3 contains 16 residues. The CDR3 here is CASSPGQGWKRYEQYF. For the CDR3, the DNA is TGCGCCAGCAGTCCGGGACAGGGGTGGAAGCGGTACGAGCAGTACTTC.

V and J are TRBV12-2 and TRBJ2-3. TRBV12-2 is a pseudogene segment. This CDR3 region has 16 residues. The CDR3 nucleotides read TGTGCAAGTCGCTCCCTTGGGTCGGACGGCACAGATACGCAGTATTTT. Protein product: CASRSLGSDGTDTQYF.

This clone was seen just once. This chain uses TRBV10-2 with TRBJ2-2; either TRBD1 or TRBD2 may supply D (6 bases each). In germline, CDR1 is WSHSY, CDR2 SAAADI. The CDR3 covers 15 residues. Trimming pared 4 bases from V and 3 bases from J, leaving 12 bases between. In DNA form, the CDR3 reads TGCGCCAGCAGTGGCGGGACAACCCACACCGGGGAGCTGTTTTTT. Translated: CASSGGTTHTGELFF.

The chain is built from TRBV24-1 and TRBJ1-1; tentatively, D is TRBD1 (6 bases). Deletions cut 2 bases from V and 2 bases from J, with 11 bases between. Germline CDR1 reads KGHDR; CDR2 reads SFDVKD. The CDR3 is made up of 15 amino acids. CDR3 protein: CATSDSRGPNTEAFF. CDR3 DNA: TGTGCCACCAGTGATTCTCGGGGGCCCAACACTGAAGCTTTCTTT.

V and J are TRBV24-1 and TRBJ2-6; D remains unclear. CDR1 KGHDR and CDR2 SFDVKD come from the germline V gene. V shed 5 bases and J shed 0 bases, with 4 bases lying between them. CDR3 length: 14 residues. The CDR3 loop is CATSGGSGANVLTF. The DNA of the CDR3 is TGTGCCACCAGTGGAGGCTCTGGGGCCAACGTCCTGACTTTC.

Comment on this clone: The sample has other DNA sequences that encode this CDR3 too. J is TRBJ2-7 and V is TRBV13; the match to TRBD2 covers 8 bases. CDR3 size: 19 residues. Trimming took 1 base from V and 2 from J; bases not matched to a gene: 16. Germline assignment: CDR1 PRHDT and CDR2 FYEKMQ (reference sequence). The CDR3 region is CASSLAAAGGGPRPYEQYF. The CDR3 nucleotides are TGTGCCAGCAGCTTAGCGGCTGCGGGCGGGGGGCCCCGACCCTACGAGCAGTACTTC.

Comment on this clone: A read error may account for a junction end that differs from germline. The chain links TRBV12-3 or TRBV12-4 to TRBJ2-3; D unresolved. The CDR3 runs 12 residues. The CDR3 nucleotides read TGTGCCAGCAGTTCCCGCGGAGATACGCGGTATTTT. Translation gives CASSSRGDTRYF.

This sequence joins TRBV11-2 and TRBJ1-2; maybe TRBD1 (6 bases). V lost 4 bases, J lost 1 base, and 22 bases lay in between. Per germline, CDR1 SGHAT and CDR2 FQNNGV. The CDR3 covers 18 residues. Written as DNA, the CDR3 is TGTGCCAGCAGCTCCACAAGGCCTGGTAACAGGGATAACTATGGCTACACCTTC. Translated, it gives CASSSTRPGNRDNYGYTF.

In its sample, this clone was seen once. The chain uses TRBV12-5 and TRBJ1-3; D is undetermined. There are 13 residues in the CDR3. The ends were cut back, 8 bases at V and 4 bases at J, with 12 bases in the middle. Germline CDR1 LGHNT, CDR2 FRNRAP. CDR3 residues: CASTGPSGNTIYF. The CDR3 bases are TGTGCTAGTACTGGTCCGTCCGGAAACACCATATATTTT.

The chain uses TRBV5-8 and TRBJ1-1; no clear D. Per the germline V gene, CDR1 is SGHTS and CDR2 is YDEGEE. The CDR3 extends over 14 amino acids. Trimming stripped 3 bases from V and 5 bases from J, with 14 bases between. Here the CDR3 reads CASSSGVLGTEAFF. The CDR3 DNA sequence: TGTGCCAGCAGCTCAGGTGTCCTGGGGACTGAAGCTTTCTTT.

This clone was observed a single time. The chain employs TRBV6-2 or TRBV6-3 and TRBJ1-1; a possible D gene is TRBD1 (5 bases). The CDR3 runs 14 residues. Per germline, CDR1 MNHEY and CDR2 SVGEGT. V lost 0 bases and J 9 bases, leaving 14 bases between the germline ends. The chain's CDR3 is CASSYSMDWGKAFF. CDR3 nucleotide sequence: TGTGCCAGCAGTTACTCGATGGATTGGGGGAAAGCTTTCTTT.

The rearrangement joins TRBV4-2 to TRBJ2-1, with 14 bases fitting TRBD2. The CDR3 loop spans 17 amino acids. V lost 0 bases and J lost 10; bases outside the gene matches: 8. Germline-derived CDR1 and CDR2 are LGHNA and YNFKEQ. The CDR3 region is CASSQDGLAGGAGEQFF. The CDR3 coding sequence is TGTGCCAGCAGCCAAGATGGACTAGCGGGGGGCGCGGGGGAGCAGTTCTTC.

The count of this clone is one. V usage is TRBV6-2 or TRBV6-3 and J usage is TRBJ1-1; D might be TRBD1 (5 bases). V was clipped by 0 bases and J by 1 base, with 9 bases between them. The V gene's germline CDR1 is MNHEY and CDR2 SVGEGT. This CDR3 contains 15 residues. CDR3 bases: TGTGCCAGCAGTTACTCCAGGGTCCGGAACACTGAAGCTTTCTTT. Protein product: CASSYSRVRNTEAFF.

The V gene is TRBV18, the J gene TRBJ1-1; no clear D. Trimming removed 2 bases from V and 0 bases from J, with 7 bases in between. The CDR3 is 14 amino acids. CDR1 and CDR2 (germline): KGHSH, LQKENI. The CDR3 reads CASSPGPLNTEAFF. The CDR3 DNA sequence: TGTGCCAGCTCACCAGGCCCGTTGAACACTGAAGCTTTCTTT.

The V call is TRBV15, the J call TRBJ1-3, with 9 bases identical to TRBD1. CDR3 size: 16 residues. V was clipped by 3 bases and J by 5 bases; unmatched bases: 8. Germline V gene sequence: CDR1 LNHNV, CDR2 YYDKDF (reference sequence). CDR3 sequence reads: CATSSEGTGTRNTIYF. As DNA, the CDR3 is TGTGCCACCAGCAGCGAGGGGACAGGGACTAGAAACACCATATATTTT.

The J gene is TRBJ2-7, the V gene TRBV7-8; 11 nucleotides agree with TRBD2. The V and J ends lost 0 bases and 4 bases, in that order; junction bases with no gene match: 5. Per germline, CDR1 SGHVS and CDR2 FQNEAQ. This CDR3 region has 16 residues. The CDR3, as DNA: TGTGCCAGCAGCTTAGCTAGCGGGGGGGCCGAGTACGAGCAGTACTTC. Translation gives CASSLASGGAEYEQYF.

V gene TRBV11-2 combines with J gene TRBJ1-1; D gene unclear. Per germline, CDR1 SGHAT and CDR2 FQNNGV. There are 16 residues in the CDR3. Trimming pared 1 base from V and 3 bases from J, leaving 15 bases between. CDR3 in amino acids: CASSLGVVPPDTEAFF. In nucleotides, the CDR3 is TGTGCCAGCAGCTTAGGTGTCGTGCCCCCCGACACTGAAGCTTTCTTT.

The rearrangement joins TRBV6-5 to TRBJ1-2; 10 positions agree with TRBD1. V dropped 4 bases and J dropped 4; count of bases not matched to a gene: 6. This CDR3 comprises 15 residues. Looked up from germline, CDR1 is MNHEY and CDR2 is SVGAGI. CDR3 nucleotides: TGTGCCAGCAGTTCGGGACAGGGGTGGGGCTATGGCTACACCTTC. Protein sequence: CASSSGQGWGYGYTF.

The CDR3 loop reads CAISRSDRGLSEAFF. CDR3 nucleotides: TGTGCCATCAGCCGCTCGGACAGGGGCCTTTCTGAAGCTTTCTTT. V and J are TRBV10-3 and TRBJ1-1; TRBD1 matches at 9 bases. Germline trimming cut 6 bases from V and 6 bases from J; bases unmatched to any gene: 11. This CDR3 is built from 15 residues. Germline CDR1 and CDR2: ENHRY and SYGVKD.

The J gene is TRBJ2-2, the V gene TRBV6-2 or TRBV6-3; D not resolved. The CDR3 consists of 13 residues. V lost 3 bases and J 3 bases, leaving 5 bases between the germline ends. Germline CDR1 and CDR2: MNHEY and SVGEGT. CDR3 residues: CASSYLDTGELFF. As DNA, the CDR3 is TGTGCCAGCAGTTATCTGGACACCGGGGAGCTGTTTTTT.